The sample holds many counts of the clone carrying this TCR beta chain. Antigen unknown. The germline V gene encodes CDR1 SGDLS and CDR2 YYNGEE. Trimming took off 4 bases at V and 2 bases at J, with 22 bases between the two ends. This CDR3 is built from 18 residues. TCRdb re-analysed the 5' RACE reads in MiXCR, keeping a single row per CDR3 protein. The sample contains about 240,000 distinct CDR3 sequences, roughly 8% of which appear only once. These data originate in a study of CD8 T cells in ankylosing spondylitis. Study results and caveats: The study identified a TCR beta motif of seven or eight highly homologous variants that appeared characteristic of ankylosing spondylitis blood. Reportedly, significant enrichment of disease-linked clones occurred in matched ankylosing spondylitis synovial fluid.

Sequenced: blood, either unsorted or a sorted T cell fraction (not recorded which). This chain uses TRBV9 with TRBJ2-1; TRBD2 is a possible D gene (6 bases). The source is a female donor with ankylosing spondylitis or in good health (not recorded which). The DNA of the CDR3 is TGTGCCAGCAGCCCAACTACCCCGGCGGGACCAGCCTACAATGAGCAGTTCTTC. Its translation: CASSPTTPAGPAYNEQFF.